This T cell receptor (beta chain) was documented in a study of cytomegalovirus exposure and HLA in healthy donors. Study-level information: Previous work identified roughly 120 million unique TCR beta sequences from around 200 million T cells. Study-wide results and limits: Presence/absence results assume similar sequencing depth per donor, which may not hold.

As concerns this clone: Its matching antigen is unknown.

The V and J ends lost 4 bases and 5 bases, in that order; junction bases with no gene match: 6. This CDR3 is 15 amino acids long. Germline assignment: CDR1 MRHNA and CDR2 SNTAGT. Use of 60 Vbeta and 13 Jbeta primers characterized the PCR. TCRdb's table, derived via immunoSEQ multiplex PCR, lists solely in-frame clones and lacks some. The sample lists about 72,000 clones, 81% occurring once. Sequences were obtained from PBMCs. This sequence joins TRBV6-4 and TRBJ1-1; TRBD1 matches at 11 bases. This clonotype was obtained from a human donor in good health. The CDR3 DNA is TGTGCCAGCAGTGCGGACAGGGGGCGAAGGACTGAAGCTTTCTTT. It yields the protein CASSADRGRRTEAFF.